A single sample gave rise to the 27 T cell receptor beta chains below, sequenced in a study of post-analysis software for immune sequencing data. Presence of unique molecular identifiers characterized the TCR beta cDNA libraries. TCRdb analysed the PCR reads with MiXCR anew, one entry per CDR3 protein. The sample has roughly 800,000 distinct CDR3 sequences; 25% to 30% are singletons. The antigens of these receptors remain unknown. Study-level results: Relative to controls, patients had a handful of TRBV segments at higher frequency, with TRBV5-6, TRBV5-1 and TRBV20-1 among these.

The sequenced sample consisted of blood. Source of these receptors: a girl between 10 and 17 years old with multiple sclerosis.

This clonotype showed up just a few times. The junction departs from the called germline gene at one end, perhaps through a read error. The rearrangement joins TRBV7-7 to TRBJ2-1; 8 bases map to TRBD1. The CDR3 extends over 15 amino acids. From germline, CDR1 is SSHAT and CDR2 FNYEAQ (reference sequence). In nucleotides, the CDR3 is TGTGCTAGCAGCTCTGGGGGGACAGGATACAATGAGCAGTTCTTC. Its translation is CASSSGGTGYNEQFF. The full variable domain, with the rest looked up from reference TRBV7-7 and TRBJ2-1, is GAGVSQSPRYKVTKRGQDVTLRCDPISSHATLYWYQQALGQGPEFLTYFNYEAQPDKSGLPSDRFSAERPEGSISTLTIQRTEQRDSAMYRCASSSGGTGYNEQFFGPGTRLTVL.

Note on this clonotype: One junction end does not reproduce the germline sequence, and a read error may be involved. This sequence joins TRBV6-1 and TRBJ2-1; TRBD2 matches 11 bases. Germline CDR1 reads MNHNS; CDR2 reads SASEGT. This CDR3 has 18 amino acids. The CDR3 DNA sequence: TGTGTCAGCCGTCGCGGACTAGCGGGTAGCAGCTCCTACAATGAGCAGTTCTTC. It yields the protein CVSRRGLAGSSSYNEQFF.

This clonotype was detected only a few times. This chain connects TRBV29-1 to TRBJ2-1, with no clear D. With 4 bases removed from V and 1 base from J, the gap between germline ends came to 8 bases. There are 13 residues in the CDR3. Germline CDR1 is SQVTM and CDR2 is ANQGSEA. The CDR3 sequence: CSVGAASYNEQFF. CDR3 coding DNA: TGCAGCGTTGGGGCAGCTTCCTACAATGAGCAGTTCTTC.

This clonotype was seen many times. The chain recombines TRBV7-2 with TRBJ2-1, with D possibly matching TRBD2 (5 bases). The CDR3 length is 15 residues. Trimming removed 5 bases from V and 5 bases from J, with 16 bases in between. In germline, CDR1 is SGHTA, CDR2 FQGNSA. The CDR3 region has the DNA TGTGCCAGCAGCCCAATAGAGCGGCTTCACAATGAGCAGTTCTTC. It yields the protein CASSPIERLHNEQFF.

In its sample, this clonotype was seen once. The J gene is TRBJ1-6, the V gene TRBV5-1; 12 bases align to TRBD1. V shed 3 bases and J 6 bases; nucleotides not matched to a gene: 7. There are 17 residues in the CDR3. Per germline, CDR1 SGHRS and CDR2 YFSETQ. CDR3 region: CASSSGTGGGTNSPLHF. The DNA for the CDR3 is TGCGCCAGCAGCTCAGGGACAGGGGGCGGAACTAATTCACCCCTCCACTTT.

The chain links TRBV5-1 to TRBJ1-1; no definite D call. The CDR3 consists of 15 residues. The V gene's germline CDR1 is SGHRS and CDR2 YFSETQ. V shed 2 bases and J shed 0 bases, with 11 bases lying between them. CDR3 bases: TGCGCCAGCAGCTTCGGCGCAGTGATGAACACTGAAGCTTTCTTT. It is translated as CASSFGAVMNTEAFF.

This clonotype has just a few counts. The chain is built from TRBV28 and TRBJ1-2; TRBD1 might be the D (6 bases). The V end was cut by 6 bases, the J end by 4 bases, with 12 bases between. Germline V gives CDR1 MDHEN, CDR2 SYDVKM. This CDR3 has 13 amino acids. CDR3 bases: TGTGCCAGCAGCCGGGGACAAATCTATGGCTACACCTTC. Translating it yields CASSRGQIYGYTF.

This clonotype occurred a few times. This sequence joins TRBV2 and TRBJ2-1, with 7 bases that match TRBD2. Germline V gene sequence: CDR1 SNHLY, CDR2 FYNNEI. J was trimmed by 6 bases and V by 5 bases; bases with no gene match: 16. CDR3 length equals 17 residues. The CDR3 DNA is TGTGCCAGCAGTCCGCAATTCGGACTAGGGGTTCGCAATGAGCAGTTCTTC. Protein: CASSPQFGLGVRNEQFF. The whole variable domain, filled in from reference TRBV2 and TRBJ2-1, reads EPEVTQTPSHQVTQMGQEVILRCVPISNHLYFYWYRQILGQKVEFLVSFYNNEISEKSEIFDDQFSVERPDGSNFTLKIRSTKLEDSAMYFCASSPQFGLGVRNEQFFGPGTRLTVL.

The V gene is TRBV4-3, the J gene TRBJ2-5, with 16 bases matching TRBD2. Germline trimming cut 0 bases from V and 7 bases from J; bases unmatched to any gene: 17. The CDR3 consists of 21 residues. Germline values: CDR1 LGHNA, CDR2 YSLEER. As DNA, the CDR3 is TGCGCCAGCAGCCAAGATCTCTATACCCAGGGACTAGCGGGGGGGACAGGGACCCAGTACTTC. The encoded protein is CASSQDLYTQGLAGGTGTQYF.

V gene TRBV5-1 combines with J gene TRBJ2-3; possibly TRBD2 for D (7 bases). The CDR3 has 16 amino acids. V lost 4 bases and J lost 2, with 17 bases in between. Germline assignment: CDR1 SGHRS and CDR2 YFSETQ. Written as DNA, the CDR3 is TGCGCCAGCAGCCCCGTAGGGGGGGGGCCCACAGATACGCAGTATTTT. Its translation: CASSPVGGGPTDTQYF.

The chain links TRBV18 to TRBJ2-1, with 8 bases aligning to TRBD2. The CDR3 extends over 16 amino acids. The germline CDR1 and CDR2 sequences are KGHSH and LQKENI. With 3 bases clipped from V and 4 bases from J, the junction kept 8 bases outside the gene matches. This CDR3 reads CASSPAAGEGYNEQFF. In DNA form, the CDR3 reads TGTGCCAGCTCACCGGCAGCGGGAGAGGGATACAATGAGCAGTTCTTC.

The rearrangement links TRBV28 to TRBJ2-3; a weak D match, TRBD2 (6 bases). Trimming removed 7 bases from V and 2 bases from J, with 19 bases in between. Germline CDR1 reads MDHEN; CDR2 reads SYDVKM. The CDR3 consists of 16 residues. CDR3 in amino acids: CASKKTWDFTTDTQYF. CDR3 coding DNA: TGTGCCAGCAAAAAGACCTGGGACTTTACCACAGATACGCAGTATTTT.

V gene TRBV15 combines with J gene TRBJ2-7; 9 positions match TRBD2. The CDR3 is 14 amino acids. Germline lookup yields CDR1 LNHNV and CDR2 YYDKDF (reference sequence). The V gene end was trimmed by 1 base and the J gene end by 2 bases; junction bases not matched to a gene: 0. The CDR3 sequence is CATSRGLAAYEQYF. The CDR3 nucleotides are TGTGCCACCAGCAGAGGACTAGCGGCCTACGAGCAGTACTTC.

This chain links TRBV5-1 with TRBJ2-1, with 8 positions matching TRBD2. J lost 5 bases, V lost 1 base, and 11 bases had no gene match. CDR1 SGHRS and CDR2 YFSETQ come from the germline V gene. The CDR3 is made up of 17 amino acids. CDR3 residues: CASSLLPGGGKNNEQFF. CDR3 sequence (DNA): TGCGCCAGCAGCTTGCTGCCAGGCGGGGGGAAAAACAATGAGCAGTTCTTC.

The chain combines TRBV20-1 with TRBJ2-5, with TRBD1 matching 8 bases. CDR1 is DFQATT and CDR2 is SNEGSKA in the germline V gene (reference sequence). Trimming cost V 6 bases and J 1 base; bases outside gene matches: 4. The CDR3 contains 13 residues. This CDR3 reads CSAGTGSQETQYF. The DNA of the CDR3 is TGCAGTGCCGGGACAGGATCCCAAGAGACCCAGTACTTC.

This clonotype came up a few times. The rearrangement links TRBV29-1 to TRBJ1-4, with D uncertain. There are 12 residues in the CDR3. Germline V gives CDR1 SQVTM, CDR2 ANQGSEA. V gave up 3 bases and J gave up 10 bases, with 12 bases separating them. CDR3 nucleotide sequence: TGCAGCGTTGAGGTGGGGTACGGAAAACTGTTTTTT. Its translation is CSVEVGYGKLFF.

A remark on this clonotype: A junction boundary mismatches the germline segment, possibly from a read error. The chain has TRBV12-3 or TRBV12-4 and TRBJ1-1; a weak D match, TRBD1 (5 bases). CDR3 length: 13 residues. The CDR3 coding sequence is TGTGCCAGCATTTTATTAGGGGATACTGAAGCTTTCTTT. It translates to CASILLGDTEAFF.

The chain carries TRBV9 and TRBJ1-2; D remains ambiguous. Trimming cost V 3 bases and J 2 bases, with 8 bases left between them. Germline V gives CDR1 SGDLS, CDR2 YYNGEE. The CDR3 consists of 13 residues. The CDR3 reads CASSAGGNYGYTF. In DNA, the CDR3 is TGTGCCAGCAGCGCGGGCGGGAACTATGGCTACACCTTC. The whole variable domain, remainder taken from reference TRBV9 and TRBJ1-2, is DSGVTQTPKHLITATGQRVTLRCSPRSGDLSVYWYQQSLDQGLQFLIQYYNGEERAKGNILERFSAQQFPDLHSELNLSSLELGDSALYFCASSAGGNYGYTFGSGTRLTVV.

DNA of the CDR3: TGTGCCAGCAGCCCTTGGGGGCTAGCGGGGGGCTCCTACGAGCAGTACTTC. This sequence encodes CASSPWGLAGGSYEQYF. V is TRBV7-9 and J is TRBJ2-7; 11 bases align to TRBD2. CDR1 is SEHNR and CDR2 is FQNEAQ in the germline V gene (reference sequence). The V and J ends lost 5 bases and 0 bases, in that order; junction bases with no gene match: 9. This CDR3 region has 17 residues.

The chain is built from TRBV14 and TRBJ1-1, with unresolved D. Trimming left V 0 bases short and J 5 bases short, with 10 bases between. CDR3 length: 14 amino acids. Germline-derived CDR1 and CDR2 are SGHDN and FVKESK. CDR3 DNA: TGTGCCAGCAGCCAAGAGGAGGGTTGGACTGAAGCTTTCTTT. Amino acids: CASSQEEGWTEAFF. Full variable domain (missing parts from reference TRBV14 and TRBJ1-1): EAGVTQFPSHSVIEKGQTVTLRCDPISGHDNLYWYRRVMGKEIKFLLHFVKESKQDESGMPNNRFLAERTGGTYSTLKVQPAELEDSGVYFCASSQEEGWTEAFFGQGTRLTVV.

This clonotype was recorded a few times. The V call is TRBV29-1, the J call TRBJ2-3, with TRBD1 matching 8 bases. The V gene's germline CDR1 is SQVTM and CDR2 ANQGSEA. Losses at the gene ends were 1 base for V and 5 bases for J; bases not matched to a gene: 5. This CDR3 is built from 14 residues. This CDR3 is CSVEGTGLGDTQYF. The CDR3 DNA sequence: TGCAGCGTTGAAGGGACAGGGTTGGGAGATACGCAGTATTTT.

The rearrangement links TRBV20-1 to TRBJ2-7; 7 bases agree with TRBD2. CDR3 size: 13 residues. Germline trimming cut 3 bases from V and 4 bases from J; bases unmatched to any gene: 6. The germline V gene encodes CDR1 DFQATT and CDR2 SNEGSKA (reference sequence). The CDR3 reads CSASLIAGYEQYF. DNA of the CDR3: TGCAGTGCTAGTCTGATAGCGGGTTACGAGCAGTACTTC.

At least ten counts were recorded for this clonotype. V is TRBV29-1 and J is TRBJ2-3; 8 bases line up with TRBD1. The V and J ends lost 7 bases and 5 bases, in that order; junction bases with no gene match: 14. CDR3 length: 15 residues. Germline values: CDR1 SQVTM, CDR2 ANQGSEA. CDR3 nucleotide sequence: TGCAGCGAACCAACGGACAGGGACGAAGGAGATACGCAGTATTTT. Translating gives CSEPTDRDEGDTQYF.

This rearrangement joins TRBV27 to TRBJ2-1, with 12 positions matching TRBD2. CDR1 is MNHEY, CDR2 SMNVEV, per germline (reference sequence). This CDR3 region has 17 residues. The V gene end was trimmed by 3 bases and the J gene end by 3 bases; junction bases not matched to a gene: 6. CDR3 in DNA: TGTGCCAGCAGTTTTTCTAGCGGGGGGGCCATCTACAATGAGCAGTTCTTC. This encodes CASSFSSGGAIYNEQFF.

This clonotype was seen a few times. The chain employs TRBV9 and TRBJ1-2; 7 bases fit TRBD1. CDR3 length equals 15 residues. The V gene end was trimmed by 2 bases and the J gene end by 4 bases; junction bases not matched to a gene: 8. Germline V gene lookup returns CDR1 SGDLS and CDR2 YYNGEE. DNA for the CDR3: TGTGCCAGCAGCGTGAGGGACAGACCCACCTATGGCTACACCTTC. As protein: CASSVRDRPTYGYTF. Drawing the rest from reference TRBV9 and TRBJ1-2, the complete variable domain is DSGVTQTPKHLITATGQRVTLRCSPRSGDLSVYWYQQSLDQGLQFLIQYYNGEERAKGNILERFSAQQFPDLHSELNLSSLELGDSALYFCASSVRDRPTYGYTFGSGTRLTVV.

As to this clonotype: An end of the junction differs from the germline gene, which may be a read error. The chain joins TRBV15 to TRBJ1-5; D is unclear. Germline V gives CDR1 LNHNV, CDR2 YYDKDF (reference sequence). This CDR3 is built from 13 residues. The CDR3 loop reads CVTSRDRWQPQHF. The CDR3 DNA is TGTGTCACCAGCAGAGATCGTTGGCAGCCCCAGCATTTT.

This chain links TRBV5-1 with TRBJ2-1, with D possibly matching TRBD2 (6 bases). Germline values: CDR1 SGHRS, CDR2 YFSETQ. The CDR3 spans 14 residues. V lost 4 bases and J lost 5, with 13 bases in between. This CDR3 reads CASSPGLIDNEQFF. CDR3 bases: TGCGCCAGCAGCCCCGGACTAATTGACAATGAGCAGTTCTTC.